This T cell receptor beta chain is drawn from a study of OX40 agonist ivuxolimab in advanced cancers. Overall study findings and caveats: Which antigen the expanded peripheral T cells recognized is unknown.

Comment on this clone: Its antigen is undetermined.

With 4 bases removed from V and 2 bases from J, the gap between germline ends came to 19 bases. The length of the CDR3 is 16 residues. The germline gives CDR1 SGHTS, CDR2 YDEGEE. TCRdb keeps only in-frame clones here, not all; method: immunoSEQ multiplex PCR. The sample has tens of thousands of clones; approximately 94% are singletons. Sequencing was performed on CD4+ or CD8+ T cells sorted from blood, taken in a trial of the OX40 agonist ivuxolimab. This TCR came from an adult with an advanced solid tumor such as melanoma, head and neck, liver or kidney cancer. The genes are TRBV5-8 and TRBJ2-7, with D maybe TRBD1 (6 bases). CDR3 in DNA: TGTGCCAGCAGCGCCGCCGTAGTGGGGGCAGCCTACGAGCAGTACTTC. This codes for CASSAAVVGAAYEQYF.